This T cell receptor (beta chain) was identified during a study of cytomegalovirus exposure and HLA in healthy donors. Study results and caveats: Analysis performed later showed TCR beta chains linked to HLA being more clonally expanded than equally common others. Among immune exposure information, only CMV serostatus was available. In presence/absence analyses, roughly uniform sequencing depth across donors was assumed. Most TCR sequences were rare, but some public TCRs occurred in many donors.

As to this clone: Its antigen is not known.

This PCR relied on a set of 60 Vbeta primers and 13 Jbeta primers. TCRdb keeps only in-frame clones here, not all; method: immunoSEQ multiplex PCR. The sample lists 130,000 to 150,000 clones; over 65% were seen once. The CDR3 runs 15 residues. V was clipped by 2 bases and J by 4 bases; unmatched bases: 6. Germline assignment: CDR1 SGHNT and CDR2 YYREEE (reference sequence). The rearrangement links TRBV5-4 to TRBJ2-1; 7 positions match TRBD2. The source of this sequence is a man aged 40-55 years in good health and CMV-seropositive. Sample: PBMCs. In DNA, the CDR3 is TGTGCCAGCAGCTTATCGGGGCGGGGGTACAATGAGCAGTTCTTC. This codes for CASSLSGRGYNEQFF.